The entry that follows covers one T cell receptor beta chain sequence. This record comes from a study of control samples from healthy donors and cancer patients. Profiling relied on immunoSEQ multiplex PCR, and the TCRdb table lists in-frame clones only, not all of them. The top ten hold 11% of the sample, which has some 140,000 clones, around 90% seen once. Germline assignment: CDR1 SGHTA and CDR2 FQGNSA. Between the trimmed V and J ends, which lost 2 bases and 3 bases, there was a span of 14 bases. The CDR3 has 15 residues. The J gene is TRBJ2-7, the V gene TRBV7-2; D call uncertain. Specimen: blood. The receptor was derived from a man aged 25-45 years in good health. CDR3 residues: CASSLYGTTNYEQYF. The CDR3 DNA sequence: TGTGCCAGCAGCTTATATGGCACCACAAACTACGAGCAGTACTTC.